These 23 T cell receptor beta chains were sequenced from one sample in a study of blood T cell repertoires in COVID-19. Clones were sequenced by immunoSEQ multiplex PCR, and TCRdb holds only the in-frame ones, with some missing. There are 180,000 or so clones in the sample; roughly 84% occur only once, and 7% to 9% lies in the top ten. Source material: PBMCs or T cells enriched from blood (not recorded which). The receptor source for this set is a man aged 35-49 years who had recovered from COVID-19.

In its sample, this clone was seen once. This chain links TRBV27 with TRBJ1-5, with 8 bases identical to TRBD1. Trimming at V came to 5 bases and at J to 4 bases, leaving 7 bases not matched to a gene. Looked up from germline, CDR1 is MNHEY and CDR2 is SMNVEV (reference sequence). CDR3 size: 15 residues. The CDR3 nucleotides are TGTGCCAGCAGTCCCAGGACAGGGCTAAATCAGCCCCAGCATTTT. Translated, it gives CASSPRTGLNQPQHF.

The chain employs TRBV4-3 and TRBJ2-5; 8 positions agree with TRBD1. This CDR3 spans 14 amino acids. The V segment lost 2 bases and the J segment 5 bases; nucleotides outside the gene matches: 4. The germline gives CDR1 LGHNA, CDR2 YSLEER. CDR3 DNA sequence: TGCGCCAGCAGCCAATCAGGGGGCCGGGAGACCCAGTACTTC. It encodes CASSQSGGRETQYF.

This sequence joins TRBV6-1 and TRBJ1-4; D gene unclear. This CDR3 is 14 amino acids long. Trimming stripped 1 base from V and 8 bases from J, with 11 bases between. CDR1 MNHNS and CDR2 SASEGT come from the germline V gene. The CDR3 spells CASSEDQEEEKLFF. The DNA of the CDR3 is TGTGCCAGCAGTGAAGATCAGGAGGAGGAAAAACTGTTTTTT.

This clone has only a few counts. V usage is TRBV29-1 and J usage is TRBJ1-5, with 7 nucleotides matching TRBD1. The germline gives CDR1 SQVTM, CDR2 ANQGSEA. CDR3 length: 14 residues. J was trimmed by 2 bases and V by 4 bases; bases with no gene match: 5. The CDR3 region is CSVAEGAGNQPQHF. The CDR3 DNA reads TGCAGCGTTGCGGAGGGGGCAGGCAATCAGCCCCAGCATTTT.

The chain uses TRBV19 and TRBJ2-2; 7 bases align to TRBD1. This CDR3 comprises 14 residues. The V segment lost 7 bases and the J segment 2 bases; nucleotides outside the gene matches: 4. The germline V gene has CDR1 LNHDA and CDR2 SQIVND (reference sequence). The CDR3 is CASKEGGNTGELFF. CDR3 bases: TGTGCCAGTAAGGAAGGGGGCAACACCGGGGAGCTGTTTTTT.

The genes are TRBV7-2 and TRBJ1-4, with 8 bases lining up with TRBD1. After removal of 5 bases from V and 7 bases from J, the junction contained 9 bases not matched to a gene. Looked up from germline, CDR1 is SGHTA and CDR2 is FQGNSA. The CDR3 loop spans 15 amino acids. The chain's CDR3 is CASSPQGATGEKLFF. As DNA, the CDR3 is TGTGCCAGCAGCCCCCAGGGGGCCACAGGTGAAAAACTGTTTTTT.

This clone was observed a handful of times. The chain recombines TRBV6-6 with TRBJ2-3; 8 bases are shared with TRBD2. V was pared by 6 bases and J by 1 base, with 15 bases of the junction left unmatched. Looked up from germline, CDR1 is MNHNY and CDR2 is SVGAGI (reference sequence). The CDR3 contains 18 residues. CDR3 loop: CASRRETGRAGGTDTQYF. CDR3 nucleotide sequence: TGTGCCAGCAGACGAGAAACGGGGAGAGCGGGGGGCACAGATACGCAGTATTTT.

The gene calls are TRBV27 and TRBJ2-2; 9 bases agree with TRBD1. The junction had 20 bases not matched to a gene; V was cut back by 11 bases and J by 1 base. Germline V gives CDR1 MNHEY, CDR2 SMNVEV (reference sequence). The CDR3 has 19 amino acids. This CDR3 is CAGFCRLGPGQGNTGELFF. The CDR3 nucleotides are TGTGCCGGATTCTGTAGGTTGGGTCCGGGACAGGGGAACACCGGGGAGCTGTTTTTT.

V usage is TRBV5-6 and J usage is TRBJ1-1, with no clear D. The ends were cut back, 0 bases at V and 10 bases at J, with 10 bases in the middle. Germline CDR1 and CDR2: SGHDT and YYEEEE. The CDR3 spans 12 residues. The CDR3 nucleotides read TGTGCCAGCAGCTTGGGAGAGGTGGTAGCTTTCTTT. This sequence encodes CASSLGEVVAFF.

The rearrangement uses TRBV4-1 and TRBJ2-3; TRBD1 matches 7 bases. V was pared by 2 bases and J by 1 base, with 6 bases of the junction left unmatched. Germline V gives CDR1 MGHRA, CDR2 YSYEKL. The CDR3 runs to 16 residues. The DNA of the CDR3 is TGCGCCAGCAGCCAACGAGGACAGGACCGCACAGATACGCAGTATTTT. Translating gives CASSQRGQDRTDTQYF.

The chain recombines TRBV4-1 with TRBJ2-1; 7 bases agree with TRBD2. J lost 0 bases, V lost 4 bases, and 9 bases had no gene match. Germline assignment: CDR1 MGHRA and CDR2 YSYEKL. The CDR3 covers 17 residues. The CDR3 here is CASSLNRAGVSYNEQFF. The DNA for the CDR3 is TGCGCCAGCAGCCTCAACCGTGCGGGGGTCTCCTACAATGAGCAGTTCTTC.

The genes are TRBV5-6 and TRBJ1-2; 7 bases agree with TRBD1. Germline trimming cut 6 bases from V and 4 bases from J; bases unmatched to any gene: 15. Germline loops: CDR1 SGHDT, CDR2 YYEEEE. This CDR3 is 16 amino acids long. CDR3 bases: TGTGCCAGCACCGACATCCTCAGACAGGGAGCCTATGGCTACACCTTC. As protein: CASTDILRQGAYGYTF.

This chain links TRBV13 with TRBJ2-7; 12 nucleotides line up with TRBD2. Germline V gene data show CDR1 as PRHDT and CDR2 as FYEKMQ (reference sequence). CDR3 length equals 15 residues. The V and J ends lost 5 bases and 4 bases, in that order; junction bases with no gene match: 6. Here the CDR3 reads CASSIRTSGVYEQYF. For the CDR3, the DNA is TGTGCCAGCAGCATACGGACTAGCGGGGTATACGAGCAGTACTTC. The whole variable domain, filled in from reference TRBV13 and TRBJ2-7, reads AAGVIQSPRHLIKEKRETATLKCYPIPRHDTVYWYQQGPGQDPQFLISFYEKMQSDKGSIPDRFSAQQFSDYHSELNMSSLELGDSALYFCASSIRTSGVYEQYFGPGTRLTVT.

The CDR3 loop reads CASIAGLGTPLHF. The CDR3 DNA reads TGTGCCAGCATTGCGGGGTTGGGGACACCCCTCCACTTT. This chain links TRBV6-5 with TRBJ1-6; D gene ambiguous. This CDR3 spans 13 amino acids. Germline CDR1 and CDR2: MNHEY and SVGAGI. Trimming cost V 7 bases and J 11 bases, with 15 bases left between them.

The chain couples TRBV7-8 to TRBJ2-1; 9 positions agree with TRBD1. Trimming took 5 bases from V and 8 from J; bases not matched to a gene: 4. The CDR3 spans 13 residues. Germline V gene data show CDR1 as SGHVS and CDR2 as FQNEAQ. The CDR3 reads CASSARQGDEQFF. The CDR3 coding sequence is TGTGCCAGCAGCGCTCGACAGGGGGATGAGCAGTTCTTC.

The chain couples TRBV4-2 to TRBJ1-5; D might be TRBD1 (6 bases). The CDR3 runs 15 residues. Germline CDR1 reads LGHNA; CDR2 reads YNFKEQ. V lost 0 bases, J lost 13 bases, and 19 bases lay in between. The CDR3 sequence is CASSQEKRASQGQHF. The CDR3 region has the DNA TGTGCCAGCAGCCAAGAAAAACGGGCATCCCAGGGGCAGCATTTT.

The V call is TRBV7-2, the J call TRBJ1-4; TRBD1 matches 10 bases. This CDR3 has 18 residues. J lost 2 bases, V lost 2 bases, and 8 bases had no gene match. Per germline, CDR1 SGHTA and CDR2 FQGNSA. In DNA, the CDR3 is TGTGCCAGCAGCTTACTAGGGACAGGGGTAAGCACTAATGAAAAACTGTTTTTT. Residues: CASSLLGTGVSTNEKLFF.

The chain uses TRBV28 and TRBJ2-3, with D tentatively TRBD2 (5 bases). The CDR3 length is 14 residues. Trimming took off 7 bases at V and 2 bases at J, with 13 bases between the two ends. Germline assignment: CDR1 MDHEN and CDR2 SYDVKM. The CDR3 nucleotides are TGTGCCAGCAACCCGGACTCACCCACAGATACGCAGTATTTT. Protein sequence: CASNPDSPTDTQYF.

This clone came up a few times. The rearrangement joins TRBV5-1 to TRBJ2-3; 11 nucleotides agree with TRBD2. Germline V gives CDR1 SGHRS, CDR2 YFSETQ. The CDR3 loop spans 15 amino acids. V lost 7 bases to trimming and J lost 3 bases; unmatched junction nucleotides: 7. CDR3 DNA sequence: TGCGCCAGCCGAGTAGCGGGGGGGCAAACAGATACGCAGTATTTT. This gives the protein CASRVAGGQTDTQYF.

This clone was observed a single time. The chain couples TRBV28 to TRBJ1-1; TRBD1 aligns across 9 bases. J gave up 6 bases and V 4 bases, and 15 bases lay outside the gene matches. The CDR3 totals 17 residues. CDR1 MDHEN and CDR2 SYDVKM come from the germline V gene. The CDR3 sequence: CASSSYRGRAIPAEAFF. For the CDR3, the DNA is TGTGCCAGCAGTTCCTACAGGGGGCGTGCTATTCCGGCTGAAGCTTTCTTT.

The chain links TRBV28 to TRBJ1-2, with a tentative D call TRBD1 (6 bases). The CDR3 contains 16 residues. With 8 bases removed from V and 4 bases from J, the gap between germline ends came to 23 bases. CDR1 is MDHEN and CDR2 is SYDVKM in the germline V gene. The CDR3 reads CASGRPQGRGVYGYTF. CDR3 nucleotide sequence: TGTGCCAGCGGACGTCCCCAGGGGCGGGGGGTCTATGGCTACACCTTC.

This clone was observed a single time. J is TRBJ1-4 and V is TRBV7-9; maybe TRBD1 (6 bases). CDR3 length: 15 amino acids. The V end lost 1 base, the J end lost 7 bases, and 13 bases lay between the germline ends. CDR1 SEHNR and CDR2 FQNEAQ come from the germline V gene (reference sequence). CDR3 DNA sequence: TGTGCCAGCAGCTTAGGTGGCCAGGGGAGTGAAAAACTGTTTTTT. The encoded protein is CASSLGGQGSEKLFF.

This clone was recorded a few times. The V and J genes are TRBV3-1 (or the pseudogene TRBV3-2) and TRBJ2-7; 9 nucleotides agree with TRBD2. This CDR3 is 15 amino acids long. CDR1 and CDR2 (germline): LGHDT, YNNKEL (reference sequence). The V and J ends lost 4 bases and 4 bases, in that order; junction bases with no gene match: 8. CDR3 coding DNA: TGTGCCAGCAGCCCAGGGACTAGCAGGTCGTACGAGCAGTACTTC. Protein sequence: CASSPGTSRSYEQYF.